This T cell receptor (beta chain) was found in a study of blood T cell repertoires in COVID-19 (dated by TCRdb to 2019 to 2021). For context, the study as a whole: The collaborator samples originated in the United States, Italy and Spain and spanned the acute and convalescent phases of COVID-19. HLA class I and class II types, where available, came from metadata supplied by the sample provider rather than from assay-based typing. Deeply sampled blood TCRbeta repertoires from subjects exposed to, actively infected with, or recovered from COVID-19 were included in the dataset. A de-identified subject ID, COVID-19 status, age in years and sex were almost always included in the sample metadata. The repertoires were released in a freely available public database meant as a resource for research on the immune response to SARS-CoV-2. The samples were drawn from the first 160 participants of the ongoing ImmuneRACE study and from 950 to 1,500 subjects provided by 6 global collaborators. The prospective study material was composed of cDNA or gDNA derived from T cells, B-cell-depleted T cells, or PBMCs. Here is what the overall study found, with its caveats: The amount of clinical and demographic metadata varied by source and participant and was provided uncurated.

The immunoSEQ Assay, a bias-controlled multiplex PCR, was used to amplify TCRbeta CDR3 regions from genomic DNA. The authors' pipeline ran thus. Nucleated cell counts per sample were estimated from amplification of reference gene primers within the assay. To quantify the absolute abundance of each unique TCRbeta CDR3 rearrangement, sequence reads were collapsed and filtered. Productive Simpson clonality was computed per sample as the square root of Simpson's diversity index over productive rearrangements. TCRdb obtained this table from immuneACCESS and retained in-frame rearrangements with V and J assigned. These tables miss some clones; where compared with another copy, unresolved V genes account for less than half of the shortfall, and the remainder is unexplained. V, J and clone size derive from that table, while D and trimming were established from the DNA sequence. A total of 150,000 or so clones appear in this sample, over 80% of them only once. About 6.5% of the sample rests with the top ten.

CDR3 length: 15 amino acids, cysteine to phenylalanine. The CDR3 DNA has 45 bases and is translated from base 1. V loses 4 bases of germline sequence and J loses 0 bases, and the interval between the two ends is 12 bases. Looking up the germline V gene (reference sequence) yields CDR1 SEHNR and CDR2 FQNEAQ. The collaborating institutions used their own protocols to collect whole blood in K2EDTA tubes. Collaborator samples were shipped for TCRbeta analysis as frozen whole blood, isolated PBMCs, or DNA extracted from either sample type. In the case of this clone: Its antigen target is currently unknown. It has no much larger one-base neighbor in the sample; base qualities were not kept.

The sequence derives from an elderly man with acute or convalescent COVID-19. The sample comprised peripheral blood. The rearrangement combines TRBV7-9 with TRBJ1-2; the D gene is unclear. The nucleotide sequence reads TGTGCCAGCAGCTCCAAGGCGGCACCTAACTATGGCTACACCTTC. Protein translation: CASSSKAAPNYGYTF.